This TCR beta chain was recorded in a study of blood T cell repertoires in COVID-19. Study in general: Acute and convalescent COVID-19 specimens originated in the United States, Italy and Spain. PBMCs, B-cell-depleted T cells, or T cells provided the cDNA or gDNA that made up the material.

The germline gives CDR1 MDHEN, CDR2 SYDVKM. The CDR3 has 11 amino acids. Trimming shortened V by 8 bases and J by 0 bases, and 4 bases separated the two germline ends. Authors' processing steps: Estimated nucleated cell counts came from reference gene primer amplification. Data came from immunoSEQ multiplex PCR; TCRdb stores just in-frame clones and leaves some out. The V and J calls and clone size were taken over from that table, and D and trimming were inferred from the DNA. The sample holds around 99,000 clones, roughly 80% seen once. The J gene is TRBJ1-2, the V gene TRBV28; no reliable D call. The sequencing input was peripheral blood. The TCR sequence derives from a human donor in a cohort sampled during active or convalescent COVID-19. Written as DNA, the CDR3 is TGTGCCAGCCGTACTAACTATGGCTACACCTTC. This translates into CASRTNYGYTF.